This passage covers 17 T cell receptor beta chains from one sample sequenced in a study of cytomegalovirus exposure and HLA in healthy donors. PCR used 60 Vbeta primers and 13 Jbeta primers. TCRdb's table, derived via immunoSEQ multiplex PCR, lists solely in-frame clones and lacks some. The data hold around 120,000 clones, with around 73% observed a single time. Sequences were obtained from PBMCs. All receptors derive from a woman aged 40 to 50 in good health and CMV-seropositive.

V is TRBV27 and J is TRBJ1-5, with D hard to call. Germline V gives CDR1 MNHEY, CDR2 SMNVEV (reference sequence). This CDR3 is 14 amino acids long. V was cut by 0 bases and J by 6 bases, with 9 bases left in between. CDR3 in DNA: TGTGCCAGCAGTTTATCCCGCGTAAGTCAGCCCCAGCATTTT. Translation gives CASSLSRVSQPQHF.

V is TRBV5-8 and J is TRBJ1-1; D remains unclear. V was pared by 4 bases and J by 1 base, with 8 bases between. The CDR3 totals 13 residues. Germline V gives CDR1 SGHTS, CDR2 YDEGEE. In DNA form, the CDR3 reads TGTGCCAGCAGCCTCCGGAGGAACACTGAAGCTTTCTTT. Protein: CASSLRRNTEAFF.

The gene calls are TRBV12-5 and TRBJ1-5; D is ambiguous. This CDR3 has 13 residues. V was trimmed by 0 bases and J by 9 bases, leaving 9 bases between them. Germline V gene lookup returns CDR1 LGHNT and CDR2 FRNRAP. DNA for the CDR3: TGTGCTAGTGGTTTGGTGTCTGCGGGGCCCCAGCATTTT. As protein: CASGLVSAGPQHF.

This clone was counted once. CDR3 amino acids: CASSIQGPYGYTF. Written as DNA, the CDR3 is TGTGCCAGTAGTATTCAGGGGCCCTATGGCTACACCTTC. This rearrangement joins TRBV19 to TRBJ1-2; D is perhaps TRBD1 (6 bases). V was pared by 3 bases and J by 4 bases, with 9 bases between. Germline CDR1 is LNHDA and CDR2 is SQIVND (reference sequence). This CDR3 has 13 residues.

The chain links TRBV5-1 to TRBJ2-5; D might be TRBD2 (6 bases). Trimming left V 0 bases short and J 9 bases short, with 12 bases between. There are 13 residues in the CDR3. Germline loops: CDR1 SGHRS, CDR2 YFSETQ. CDR3 loop: CASSLAGVGSQYF. The CDR3 DNA sequence: TGCGCCAGCAGCTTGGCGGGGGTGGGGTCCCAGTACTTC.

In nucleotides, the CDR3 is TGTGCCAGCAGTGAAAGGGACAGGGTCACTGAAGCTTTCTTT. This encodes CASSERDRVTEAFF. The chain links TRBV6-1 to TRBJ1-1; 9 nucleotides agree with TRBD1. V lost 2 bases to trimming and J lost 4 bases; unmatched junction nucleotides: 2. CDR3 length: 14 residues. Germline CDR1 MNHNS, CDR2 SASEGT.

This clone appeared a few times. The chain uses TRBV7-2 and TRBJ2-3; 9 nucleotides agree with TRBD2. Losses at the gene ends were 3 bases for V and 5 bases for J; bases not matched to a gene: 6. CDR3 length: 15 amino acids. Germline V gene sequence: CDR1 SGHTA, CDR2 FQGNSA. The DNA of the CDR3 is TGTGCCAGCAGCTTTTTGGGACTAGCAGGAGATACGCAGTATTTT. Its translation: CASSFLGLAGDTQYF.

This clone has a single count. The rearrangement uses TRBV11-1 and TRBJ2-3, with D unclear. The CDR3 is 14 residues long. CDR1 and CDR2 (germline): SGHAT, FQDESV (reference sequence). V was shortened by 3 bases and J by 0 bases, with 7 bases between the two germline ends. The CDR3 DNA follows: TGTGCCAGCAGCTTGGGCAGAAGCACAGATACGCAGTATTTT. It codes for CASSLGRSTDTQYF.

This CDR3 is CASSPSDWYEQYF. The CDR3 region has the DNA TGTGCCAGCAGTCCGTCTGACTGGTACGAGCAGTACTTC. V usage is TRBV6-1 and J usage is TRBJ2-7; D not resolved. Trimming took off 5 bases at V and 4 bases at J, with 12 bases between the two ends. Germline assignment: CDR1 MNHNS and CDR2 SASEGT. The CDR3 consists of 13 residues.

This sequence joins TRBV9 and TRBJ2-7, with a possible D match to TRBD1 (6 bases). V lost 0 bases and J lost 3, with 13 bases in between. Germline V lookup: CDR1 SGDLS, CDR2 YYNGEE. The CDR3 extends over 15 amino acids. The CDR3 DNA sequence: TGTGCCAGCAGCGTAGATGGGACACGGATCTACGAGCAGTACTTC. This sequence encodes CASSVDGTRIYEQYF.

The V call is TRBV7-3, the J call TRBJ1-1, with D possibly being TRBD1 (5 bases). The germline V and J ends were trimmed by 2 bases and 4 bases, with 11 bases remaining between them. Germline loops: CDR1 SGHTA, CDR2 FQGTGA. This CDR3 has 14 residues. DNA of the CDR3: TGTGCCAGCAGCTTACGGCAGGGACTCACTGAAGCTTTCTTT. Translation: CASSLRQGLTEAFF. The variable domain in full, completed from reference TRBV7-3 and TRBJ1-1, reads GAGVSQTPSNKVTEKGKYVELRCDPISGHTALYWYRQSLGQGPEFLIYFQGTGAADDSGLPNDRFFAVRPEGSVSTLKIQRTERGDSAVYLCASSLRQGLTEAFFGQGTRLTVV.

The chain uses TRBV10-3 and TRBJ1-4; 7 bases are shared with TRBD1. CDR1 ENHRY and CDR2 SYGVKD come from the germline V gene. This CDR3 is built from 16 residues. J was trimmed by 3 bases and V by 0 bases; bases with no gene match: 4. In nucleotides, the CDR3 is TGTGCCATCAGTGAGTCCCAGGGGGGCCCTAATGAAAAACTGTTTTTT. Encoded protein: CAISESQGGPNEKLFF.

The gene calls are TRBV19 and TRBJ1-2; TRBD1 is a possible D gene (6 bases). From germline, CDR1 is LNHDA and CDR2 SQIVND (reference sequence). This CDR3 spans 13 amino acids. Trimming took off 4 bases at V and 4 bases at J, with 10 bases between the two ends. In DNA, the CDR3 is TGTGCCAGTAGTACAGCACAGGGCTATGGCTACACCTTC. Encoded protein: CASSTAQGYGYTF.

This chain uses TRBV7-3 with TRBJ2-5; D unclear. The CDR3 spans 14 residues. V gave up 1 base and J gave up 2 bases, with 8 bases separating them. CDR1 SGHTA and CDR2 FQGTGA come from the germline V gene. CDR3 DNA: TGTGCCAGCAGCTTAAGGCCCGATCAAGAGACCCAGTACTTC. This translates into CASSLRPDQETQYF. Full variable domain (outside the CDR3, taken from reference TRBV7-3 and TRBJ2-5): GAGVSQTPSNKVTEKGKYVELRCDPISGHTALYWYRQSLGQGPEFLIYFQGTGAADDSGLPNDRFFAVRPEGSVSTLKIQRTERGDSAVYLCASSLRPDQETQYFGPGTRLLVL.

This clone appeared once. CDR3 loop: CASSERRRGEQYF. CDR3 nucleotides: TGTGCCAGTAGTGAAAGGAGGCGGGGCGAGCAGTACTTC. The chain recombines TRBV19 with TRBJ2-7, with D tentatively TRBD2 (6 bases). With 5 bases removed from V and 6 bases from J, the gap between germline ends came to 14 bases. Germline-derived CDR1 and CDR2 are LNHDA and SQIVND (reference sequence). This CDR3 region has 13 residues. The entire variable domain, with the rest obtained from reference TRBV19 and TRBJ2-7, is as follows: DGGITQSPKYLFRKEGQNVTLSCEQNLNHDAMYWYRQDPGQGLRLIYYSQIVNDFQKGDIAEGYSVSREKKESFPLTVTSAQKNPTAFYLCASSERRRGEQYFGPGTRLTVT.

V gene TRBV28 combines with J gene TRBJ1-4; no firm D call. Germline V gene sequence: CDR1 MDHEN, CDR2 SYDVKM. Trimming took off 7 bases at V and 4 bases at J, with 13 bases between the two ends. There are 14 residues in the CDR3. The CDR3 reads CASISGAINEKLFF. The CDR3 region has the DNA TGTGCCAGCATAAGCGGAGCGATTAATGAAAAACTGTTTTTT.

This clone was detected many times. The chain couples TRBV5-1 to TRBJ1-1, with 7 bases lining up with TRBD1. The CDR3 is made up of 15 amino acids. Germline assignment: CDR1 SGHRS and CDR2 YFSETQ. The trim removed 1 base at V and 1 base at J, leaving 4 bases unmatched. DNA of the CDR3: TGCGCCAGCAGCTTGTCAGGGGGTGGGAACACTGAAGCTTTCTTT. Its translation: CASSLSGGGNTEAFF.